This T cell receptor (beta chain) comes out of a study of technical replicates of blood from a handful of donors. Clones were read by immunoSEQ multiplex PCR, and TCRdb kept only the in-frame ones, dropping some. The sample yields some 68,000 clones, 95% seen once. This CDR3 region has 13 residues. Germline CDR1 is MNHEY and CDR2 is SMNVEV (reference sequence). Deletions cut 5 bases from V and 3 bases from J, with 11 bases between. This sequence joins TRBV27 and TRBJ2-7; no firm D call. This clonotype was sampled from a human donor in good health. Sequenced sample: T cells isolated from PBMCs. DNA of the CDR3: TGTGCCAGCAGTGCCAATCTCGGCTACGAGCAGTACTTC. Amino acid sequence: CASSANLGYEQYF.